This is a list of T cell receptor beta chains from one sample in a study of technical replicates of blood from a handful of donors. Sequencing was performed with immunoSEQ multiplex PCR; in TCRdb, only in-frame clones are kept and a portion is missing. The table lists tens of thousands of clones, over 80% of them singletons, with 0.42% in the top ten. What was sequenced was T cells isolated from PBMCs. The receptors stem from a human donor in good health. Both conserved end residues are part of each CDR3. A D gene is named only where the DNA matches it firmly. Expanded clones are given a class, and other clones once, few, many or no size at all.

clone_size,j_call,v_call,d_call,cdr3_nt,cdr3_aa
-,TRBJ1-5,TRBV16,TRBD1,TGTGCCAGCAGCCAAACGTCAGGGGGTATGTATCAGCCCCAGCATTTT,CASSQTSGGMYQPQHF
-,TRBJ1-4,TRBV6-6,TRBD1,TGTGCCAGCAGAAGGACAGGGGCGACTAATGAAAAACTGTTTTTT,CASRRTGATNEKLFF
-,TRBJ2-5,TRBV5-1,TRBD1,TGCGCCAGCAGCTTGGCGGGGACAGGGGAACAAGAGACCCAGTACTTC,CASSLAGTGEQETQYF
-,TRBJ2-2,TRBV5-6,TRBD2,TGTGCCAGCAGCTTGGCCCTGTGGCGGGAGGGCCCCGGGGAGCTGTTTTTT,CASSLALWREGPGELFF
once,TRBJ2-5,TRBV5-1,-,TGCGCCAGCAGCGAAAGACAGGCGGCGGAGACCCAGTACTTC,CASSERQAAETQYF
-,TRBJ2-5,TRBV9,-,TGTGCCAGCAGCGTAGGCCGGGGATATCAAGAGACCCAGTACTTC,CASSVGRGYQETQYF
-,TRBJ1-3,TRBV7-6,-,TGTGCCAGCAGCTTAGGGACGTCGGGGTCTGGAAACACCATATATTTT,CASSLGTSGSGNTIYF
-,TRBJ2-1,TRBV11-3,TRBD2,TGTGCCAGCAGCTTCACTAGCGGGAGATACAATGAGCAGTTCTTC,CASSFTSGRYNEQFF
-,TRBJ2-1,TRBV9,-,TGTGCCAGCAGCGTAGGTCACTACAATGAGCAGTTCTTC,CASSVGHYNEQFF
-,TRBJ1-6,TRBV21-1,-,TGTGCCAGCAGCAAAGAAAGGGGGGGAGGTTCACCCCTCCACTTT,CASSKERGGGSPLHF
-,TRBJ1-2,TRBV27,-,TGTGCCAGCAGTTTATCCGGACTGATAGCTAACTATGGCTACACCTTC,CASSLSGLIANYGYTF
-,TRBJ2-5,TRBV11-3,-,TGTGCCAGCAGCTTAGGTAGCGTACAAGAGACCCAGTACTTC,CASSLGSVQETQYF
few,TRBJ2-1,TRBV30,TRBD2,TGTGCCTGGAGCGGTTGGACTAGCGGGAGGGCCGTTGAAAATGAGCAGTTCTTC,CAWSGWTSGRAVENEQFF
-,TRBJ2-6,TRBV7-9,-,TGTGCCAGCAGCTTAGGTGGGACAGGGGCCAACGTCCTGACTTTC,CASSLGGTGANVLTF
-,TRBJ1-2,TRBV6-5,-,TGTGCCAGCAGCCGTGGGGGGGATGCTAACTATGGCTACACCTTC,CASSRGGDANYGYTF
-,TRBJ2-7,TRBV30,-,TGTGCCTGGATCCCAACGGGTAGGCAGTACGAGCAGTACTTC,CAWIPTGRQYEQYF
-,TRBJ2-1,TRBV19,-,TGTGCCAGTAGCATCCGGGATCAGTACAATGAGCAGTTCTTC,CASSIRDQYNEQFF
-,TRBJ2-3,TRBV4-2,-,TGTGCCAGCAGCCAACAGACAGCCACAGATACGCAGTATTTT,CASSQQTATDTQYF
-,TRBJ2-3,TRBV30,TRBD2,TGTGCCTGGAGTCCCGGGACTAGCGGGTCAGATACGCAGTATTTT,CAWSPGTSGSDTQYF
-,TRBJ2-6,TRBV29-1,TRBD1,TGCAGCGTTGAAGATTTCGGGACAGGGTTCTCTGGGGCCAACGTCCTGACTTTC,CSVEDFGTGFSGANVLTF
-,TRBJ2-3,TRBV29-1,-,TGCAGCGGCCAGACAGATACGCAGTATTTT,CSGQTDTQYF
-,TRBJ1-2,TRBV7-9,-,TGTGCCAGCAGCTTACGGCAGGGTGGCTATGGCTACACCTTC,CASSLRQGGYGYTF
-,TRBJ1-1,TRBV29-1,-,TGCAGCGTTCAGGAGAACACTGAAGCTTTCTTT,CSVQENTEAFF
-,TRBJ2-7,TRBV5-1,TRBD1,TGCGCCAGCGGACCCTCCGGGACAGGCTACGAGCAGTACTTC,CASGPSGTGYEQYF
-,TRBJ2-7,TRBV5-5,-,TGTGCCAGCAGCTTGGGGTGGCGGGACGAAACCTACGAGCAGTACTTC,CASSLGWRDETYEQYF
-,TRBJ2-7,TRBV27,TRBD2,TGTGCCAGCAGTTCCGTAGGGACTAGCCTGTACGAGCAGTACTTC,CASSSVGTSLYEQYF
-,TRBJ2-1,TRBV5-4,TRBD2,TGTGCTGCCCACCGCCTGGAGCGGGGACACAATGAGCAGTTCTTC,CAAHRLERGHNEQFF
-,TRBJ2-7,TRBV7-2,-,TGTGCCAGCAGCCGAGATTGGACAGAAACCTACGAGCAGTACTTC,CASSRDWTETYEQYF
-,TRBJ1-1,TRBV7-3,-,TGTGCCAGCGGTGTCGGAGGGGAGAACACTGAAGCTTTCTTT,CASGVGGENTEAFF
-,TRBJ1-2,TRBV29-1,TRBD1,TGCAGCGTTGAACAGCAGGGGGCGTTAGGCTACACCTTC,CSVEQQGALGYTF
-,TRBJ1-5,TRBV5-8,-,TGTGCCAGCAGCTTGGGCAGTCATAGCAATCAGCCCCAGCATTTT,CASSLGSHSNQPQHF
few,TRBJ2-5,TRBV10-3,-,TGTGCCATCAGTGAGCGGGAGACCCAGTACTTC,CAISERETQYF
-,TRBJ1-4,TRBV19,-,TGTGCCAGTAGAGACAGGAATGAAAAACTGTTTTTT,CASRDRNEKLFF
-,TRBJ2-7,TRBV7-8,-,TGTGCCAGCAGCTCGGGACTTTACTACGAGCAGTACTTC,CASSSGLYYEQYF
-,TRBJ2-1,TRBV27,-,TGTGCCAGCACCCTCAAGCTGCCAACCTACAATGAGCAGTTCTTC,CASTLKLPTYNEQFF
-,TRBJ1-5,TRBV15,-,TGTGCCACCAGCAGAGCAACAGTCAATCAGCCCCAGCATTTT,CATSRATVNQPQHF
-,TRBJ1-5,TRBV23-1,TRBD1,TGCGCCAGCAGTCAACCCTACAGGGGTAGCAATCAGCCCCAGCATTTT,CASSQPYRGSNQPQHF